This T cell receptor (beta chain) was obtained from a study of Ad26.COV2.S vaccination and SARS-CoV-2 variants. As for the study in general: Sample donor was a member of the COV1001 Ad26.COV2.S trial arm.

Method: immunoSEQ multiplex PCR; TCRdb's copy keeps in-frame clones and lacks some. Seen here are 500,000 or so clones, 70% to 90% observed once, and the top ten hold 10% to 15%. The CDR3 has 13 amino acids. Germline V CDR1 and CDR2: MNHEY, SMNVEV (reference sequence). Trimming took off 3 bases at V and 7 bases at J, with 12 bases between the two ends. As to treatment: approximately 18 received Ad26.COV2.S at low or high dose, single or two shots; about five received placebo; per-sample allocation not given. It was on day 63 after the first vaccine or placebo injection that samples were taken. Participants' vaccine, an Ad26 vector, delivered Wuhan-strain SARS-CoV-2 spike.

Sequencing was performed on peripheral blood, taken in a trial of Ad26.COV2.S vaccine versus placebo. This chain uses TRBV27 with TRBJ1-2; no firm D call. This receptor was identified in a person aged 18 to 59 who received the Ad26.COV2.S COVID-19 vaccine or a placebo. The CDR3 nucleotides read TGTGCCAGCAGTTTTAAAGGAGGCTTTGGCTACACCTTC. This translates into CASSFKGGFGYTF.